These T cell receptor beta chains were read from a single sample in a study of blood T cell repertoires in COVID-19. Some clones are missing from TCRdb's copy, which holds only in-frame ones; the method was immunoSEQ multiplex PCR. Of roughly 250,000 clones in the sample, approximately 90% were seen once. Input material: peripheral blood. The source of these receptors is a man aged 30 to 45 with acute or convalescent COVID-19. CDR3s include the opening cysteine and the closing phenylalanine or tryptophan. Fields, in order: J gene, V gene, D gene, clone size, CDR3 DNA, CDR3 protein. The D gene is left open where the match is weak. Not all rows give a size; the values are once, few, many and, for expanded clones, a class.

J gene: TRBJ2-2; V gene: TRBV7-9; D gene: TRBD2; clone size: NA; CDR3 DNA: TGTGCCAGCACACACCTGTTAGCGGGATTGACCGGGGAGCTGTTTTTT; CDR3 protein: CASTHLLAGLTGELFF
J gene: TRBJ2-1; V gene: TRBV12-5; D gene: NA; clone size: NA; CDR3 DNA: TGTGCTAGTGGTCCGAGAGGGGGGGACTCCTACAATGAGCAGTTCTTC; CDR3 protein: CASGPRGGDSYNEQFF
J gene: TRBJ2-3; V gene: TRBV5-1; D gene: TRBD2; clone size: NA; CDR3 DNA: TGCGCCAGCAGCTCCGGCGGTAGCGGGAGTTGGGATACGCAGTATTTT; CDR3 protein: CASSSGGSGSWDTQYF
J gene: TRBJ2-6; V gene: TRBV18; D gene: NA; clone size: NA; CDR3 DNA: TGTGCCAGCTCACCTCGGGGACACACCTCTGGGGCCAACGTCCTGACTTTC; CDR3 protein: CASSPRGHTSGANVLTF
J gene: TRBJ1-4; V gene: TRBV28; D gene: TRBD1; clone size: NA; CDR3 DNA: TGTGCCAGCAGTTTATACACAGGGGGGTTTGAAAAACTGTTTTTT; CDR3 protein: CASSLYTGGFEKLFF
J gene: TRBJ2-5; V gene: TRBV27; D gene: NA; clone size: few; CDR3 DNA: TGTGCCAGCAGCCAGGGGCAGGGTACCTCAGAGACCCAGTACTTC; CDR3 protein: CASSQGQGTSETQYF
J gene: TRBJ1-6; V gene: TRBV6-6; D gene: NA; clone size: NA; CDR3 DNA: TGTGCCAGCAGTTACCGGGAGGCTAATTCACCCCTCCACTTT; CDR3 protein: CASSYREANSPLHF
J gene: TRBJ2-2; V gene: TRBV11-2; D gene: TRBD1; clone size: NA; CDR3 DNA: TGTGCCAGCAGCCGAGACGGGACAGGGTTACGTGGCGGGGAGCTGTTTTTT; CDR3 protein: CASSRDGTGLRGGELFF
J gene: TRBJ2-5; V gene: TRBV12-3/TRBV12-4; D gene: NA; clone size: NA; CDR3 DNA: TGTGCCAGCAGTTTTCAGGGGATAGCGACCCAGTACTTC; CDR3 protein: CASSFQGIATQYF
J gene: TRBJ1-2; V gene: TRBV6-5; D gene: NA; clone size: NA; CDR3 DNA: TGTGCCAGCAGTTACTCTACAGGGATCGGCTACACCTTC; CDR3 protein: CASSYSTGIGYTF
J gene: TRBJ2-5; V gene: TRBV28; D gene: TRBD1; clone size: NA; CDR3 DNA: TGTGCCAGCAGTCCCTTGACAGGGAACCAAGAGACCCAGTACTTC; CDR3 protein: CASSPLTGNQETQYF
J gene: TRBJ1-5; V gene: TRBV2; D gene: NA; clone size: NA; CDR3 DNA: TGTGCCAGCAGAGGACACCCCAGCAATCAGCCCCAGCATTTT; CDR3 protein: CASRGHPSNQPQHF
J gene: TRBJ1-2; V gene: TRBV7-9; D gene: NA; clone size: NA; CDR3 DNA: TGTGCCAGCAGTATAGGGGGACACCAACCGCGGGGCTACACCTTC; CDR3 protein: CASSIGGHQPRGYTF
J gene: TRBJ1-4; V gene: TRBV7-9; D gene: NA; clone size: NA; CDR3 DNA: TGTGCCAGCAGCTGGGACACCTATAATGAAAAACTGTTTTTT; CDR3 protein: CASSWDTYNEKLFF
J gene: TRBJ1-1; V gene: TRBV5-5; D gene: NA; clone size: NA; CDR3 DNA: TGTGCCAGCAGCCAACCCGGGGGCACTGAAGCTTTCTTT; CDR3 protein: CASSQPGGTEAFF
J gene: TRBJ2-3; V gene: TRBV2; D gene: NA; clone size: NA; CDR3 DNA: TGTGCCAGCAACAAAGATACGCAGTATTTT; CDR3 protein: CASNKDTQYF
J gene: TRBJ2-1; V gene: TRBV5-1; D gene: NA; clone size: NA; CDR3 DNA: TGCGCCAGCAGCTTCCTCCGCGGCTCCTACAATGAGCAGTTCTTC; CDR3 protein: CASSFLRGSYNEQFF
J gene: TRBJ2-7; V gene: TRBV10-3; D gene: TRBD1; clone size: NA; CDR3 DNA: TGTGCCATCAGCCCAATCCAGGGACAGGGAATGGACTTC; CDR3 protein: CAISPIQGQGMDF
J gene: TRBJ1-5; V gene: TRBV30; D gene: NA; clone size: NA; CDR3 DNA: TGTGCCTGGAGTGTAACCGGGTACGGCAATCAGCCCCAGCATTTT; CDR3 protein: CAWSVTGYGNQPQHF
J gene: TRBJ1-4; V gene: TRBV5-1; D gene: TRBD1; clone size: NA; CDR3 DNA: TGCGCCAGCAGCTTCGGGACAGGGGGCTTTGCAACTAATGAAAAACTGTTTTTT; CDR3 protein: CASSFGTGGFATNEKLFF
J gene: TRBJ1-6; V gene: TRBV30; D gene: NA; clone size: once; CDR3 DNA: TGTGCCTGGAGTGTTCAAGGGAGTTCACCCCTCCACTTT; CDR3 protein: CAWSVQGSSPLHF
J gene: TRBJ2-3; V gene: TRBV19; D gene: NA; clone size: NA; CDR3 DNA: TGTGCCAGTAGTATCGATTGGAGGGGGCTCACAGATACGCAGTATTTT; CDR3 protein: CASSIDWRGLTDTQYF
J gene: TRBJ2-2; V gene: TRBV7-9; D gene: NA; clone size: NA; CDR3 DNA: TGTGCCAGCAGCTTAGAATACGGGAACACCGGGGAGCTGTTTTTT; CDR3 protein: CASSLEYGNTGELFF
J gene: TRBJ2-7; V gene: TRBV11-2; D gene: NA; clone size: NA; CDR3 DNA: TGTGCCAGCAACCCCTTGATAGGGGGAATCTGGGAGCAGTACTTC; CDR3 protein: CASNPLIGGIWEQYF
J gene: TRBJ2-7; V gene: TRBV11-2; D gene: NA; clone size: NA; CDR3 DNA: TGTGCCAGCAGCTTAAGGACAGATTCCTTGGGGGAGCAGTACTTC; CDR3 protein: CASSLRTDSLGEQYF
J gene: TRBJ1-5; V gene: TRBV18; D gene: NA; clone size: NA; CDR3 DNA: TGTGCCAGCTCACAACTCGACAGTAGTCAGCCCCAGCATTTT; CDR3 protein: CASSQLDSSQPQHF
J gene: TRBJ1-2; V gene: TRBV3-1/TRBV3-2; D gene: NA; clone size: NA; CDR3 DNA: TGTGCCAGCAGCCAAGTAGGAGGGGATCTGAGTGGCTACACCTTC; CDR3 protein: CASSQVGGDLSGYTF
J gene: TRBJ2-3; V gene: TRBV5-1; D gene: NA; clone size: NA; CDR3 DNA: TGCGCCAGCAGCTTGGCCATGGAACCTACAGCCACAGATACGCAGTATTTT; CDR3 protein: CASSLAMEPTATDTQYF
J gene: TRBJ1-4; V gene: TRBV4-1; D gene: TRBD1; clone size: NA; CDR3 DNA: TGCGCCAGCAGCCATGCCGGGACAGGGGGTGAAAAACTGTTTTTT; CDR3 protein: CASSHAGTGGEKLFF
J gene: TRBJ2-7; V gene: TRBV7-8; D gene: NA; clone size: NA; CDR3 DNA: TGTGCCAGCAGCTCAGGGTGGTACCGGGGTAAGGGGGACGAGCAGTACTTC; CDR3 protein: CASSSGWYRGKGDEQYF
J gene: TRBJ2-7; V gene: TRBV5-6; D gene: NA; clone size: NA; CDR3 DNA: TGTGCCAGCAGCTACGTCGACAGGTTGGGAGAGCAGTACTTC; CDR3 protein: CASSYVDRLGEQYF
J gene: TRBJ1-3; V gene: TRBV4-1; D gene: NA; clone size: NA; CDR3 DNA: TGCGCCAGCAGCCAAGGGTTCTCGACAGTTGCTGGAAACACCATATATTTT; CDR3 protein: CASSQGFSTVAGNTIYF
J gene: TRBJ1-3; V gene: TRBV7-8; D gene: NA; clone size: NA; CDR3 DNA: TGTGCCAGCAGCTCAAGGGGGGGTGGAAACACCATATATTTT; CDR3 protein: CASSSRGGGNTIYF
J gene: TRBJ1-1; V gene: TRBV19; D gene: NA; clone size: NA; CDR3 DNA: TGTGCCAGTAGTGGTACGGGAGGTACGGCTGAAGCTTTCTTT; CDR3 protein: CASSGTGGTAEAFF
J gene: TRBJ2-7; V gene: TRBV18; D gene: TRBD1; clone size: NA; CDR3 DNA: TGTGCCAGCTCACCACCCGGACAGGGAAGTTTTTCACCCTCCGAGCAGTACTTC; CDR3 protein: CASSPPGQGSFSPSEQYF